A single T cell receptor (beta chain) is shown here with its context. In this sample, this clonotype turned up many times. Its antigen remains undetermined. It has no much larger one-base neighbor in the sample; base qualities were not kept. The data were taken from a study of T cells in Graves' hyperthyroidism and ophthalmopathy (dated by TCRdb to about 2019). In terms of the full investigation: Peripheral blood was sampled at the time of initial diagnosis, prior to any treatment. TCR V-J signatures able to tell the groups apart were searched for in a discovery cohort of 90 to 100 patients, of whom 40 to 45 had Graves' ophthalmopathy and about 60 had stable Graves' hyperthyroidism. Prospective prediction of ophthalmopathy was tested in an independent validation cohort consisting of 18 hyperthyroidism patients and around 16 patients who later progressed to ophthalmopathy. The 100 or so discovery patients were randomly split 7:3 into training and test sets. Thyroid tissue and blood T-cell repertoires from roughly six Graves' hyperthyroidism patients were also compared in the study. After blood sampling, hyperthyroidism patients were treated with methimazole at a starting dose of 30 mg daily, and ophthalmopathy patients were treated with high-dose intravenous methylprednisolone. The paper describes TCR Vbeta CDR3 sequencing of around 140 peripheral blood samples, made up of about 40 ophthalmopathy patients, around 73 hyperthyroidism patients and about 17 progressor patients. What the research found in general, with its limitations: A model built on a 13 V-J signature distinguished ophthalmopathy from stable hyperthyroidism, reaching 85% to 90% sensitivity and about 81% specificity in cross-validation and 80%/75% in testing. No statistical method was used to fix the sample size in advance, and group allocation was not hidden from the investigators. In validation, the model predicted progression to ophthalmopathy with 55% to 71% sensitivity and about 72% specificity, a median of 6.5 months before onset. Most expanded thyroid clonotypes (frequency above 0.001) were also detected in blood, a finding suggesting that blood repertoires may reflect thyroid immune responses.

The TCR beta CDR3 regions were amplified from RNA transcripts. The TCR CDR3 was subjected to a first round of RT-PCR using the HTBI primer set and the Qiagen OneStep RT-PCR kit. The libraries were constructed in a second round of multiplex PCR and then size-selected and purified. The libraries were sequenced on an Illumina HiSeq2000 using paired-end 100 bp reads. From the authors' description of their analysis: Raw data were processed with SOAPnuke, discarding reads with adapters, uncalled bases, mean Phred below 15, or no exact constant-primer or identifier match. High-quality paired reads were merged using COPE v1.2.5, and each unique nucleotide sequence was defined as a clonotype. Clonotypes were aligned to IMGT TRBV, TRBD and TRBJ reference segments using MiTCR v1.1. Analysis was restricted to V-J combinations with a frequency above 0.0001, which covered 99.2% of repertoires. The TCS score was defined as the ratio of F50 (clonal expansion) to E x V (chaos), calculated using BLOSUM62-based TCRdist between CDR3 peptides within each V-J. Welch's t-statistics and random forest reduced approximately 520 V-J features to fewer than 15, which were used in a naive Bayes classifier (R e1071). Starting from the raw public reads, TCRdb applied fastp trimming at Q25, assembled clones with MiXCR and retained in-frame beta chains. Here each entry gathers all rows of one CDR3 protein and keeps the most common genes and DNA. The V and J calls, along with clone size, are taken from TCRdb and not from the paper's own processing. This sample is represented by about 640,000 distinct CDR3 sequences; around 21% of them were singletons. Over 30% of the sample rests with the top ten.

The germline V gene gives CDR1 as SNHLY and CDR2 as FYNNEI. Cut back by 6 bases and 1 base, the V and J ends lie 13 bases apart. Including cysteine and phenylalanine, the CDR3 has 15 amino acids. Only CDR3 DNA is held: 45 bases, read in frame from base 1. Ophthalmopathy patients had moderately to severely active disease, Clinical Activity Score of at least 3, NOSPECS grade of at least 4, and duration under 3 months. Exclusion was applied to patients with uncontrolled infections, other autoimmune diseases, pregnancy or lactation. Diagnoses were based on clinical symptoms, serum thyroxine and TRAb, thyroid ultrasound and orbital computed tomography. PBMCs were separated from 8 to 10 ml of fresh peripheral blood using Ficoll-Paque density gradient centrifugation. Total RNA was extracted using Trizol reagent, and RNA quality was assessed on an Agilent 2100 Bioanalyzer.

Sequencing was performed on blood. The rearrangement combines TRBV2 with TRBJ2-1; a tentative D match to TRBD2 spans 6 bases. The sequence derives from a man aged 25 to 40 with Graves' ophthalmopathy. The DNA sequence reads TGTGCCAGCAGCGACGGGGGACGTTCCTACAATGAGCAGTTCTTC. Translated, this is CASSDGGRSYNEQFF.